This is a list of T cell receptor beta chains from one sample in a study of OX40 agonist ivuxolimab in advanced cancers. Clones were sequenced by immunoSEQ multiplex PCR, and TCRdb holds only the in-frame ones, with some missing. The table shows roughly 56,000 clones, with 70% to 85% occurring only once. Specimen: CD4+ or CD8+ T cells sorted from blood, collected in a trial of the OX40 agonist ivuxolimab. All receptors come from an adult with an advanced solid tumor such as melanoma, head and neck, liver or kidney cancer. CDR3s include the opening cysteine and the closing phenylalanine or tryptophan. Each record gives: D gene, V gene, clone size, J gene, CDR3 protein, CDR3 DNA. D genes are given only for firm matches. Clone size is not always given. Where it is, it says once, few, many or a class for expanded clones.

TRBD1,TRBV7-3,once,TRBJ1-1,CASSSSGTGGGAEAFF,TGTGCCAGCAGCTCGTCCGGGACAGGGGGCGGGGCTGAAGCTTTCTTT
TRBD1,TRBV7-9,NA,TRBJ2-7,CASSSSTGPAGEQYF,TGTGCCAGCAGCTCGTCGACAGGGCCGGCCGGCGAGCAGTACTTC
TRBD1,TRBV18,NA,TRBJ2-7,CASSPGTGLAYEQYF,TGTGCCAGCTCACCAGGGACAGGCTTAGCCTACGAGCAGTACTTC
TRBD1,TRBV7-2,NA,TRBJ1-1,CASSLPGQVSTEAFF,TGTGCCAGCAGCTTACCGGGACAGGTAAGCACTGAAGCTTTCTTT
NA,TRBV30,few,TRBJ2-2,CAWTVSTGELFF,TGTGCCTGGACAGTGTCCACCGGGGAGCTGTTTTTT
TRBD1,TRBV7-2,NA,TRBJ2-7,CASSSRDRTYEQYF,TGTGCCAGCAGCTCCCGGGACAGGACCTACGAGCAGTACTTC
NA,TRBV4-2,NA,TRBJ2-1,CASSQDLIPSDNEQFF,TGTGCCAGCAGCCAAGACCTGATCCCCTCGGACAATGAGCAGTTCTTC
TRBD1,TRBV6-5,few,TRBJ2-7,CASRTGYEQYF,TGTGCCAGCAGGACAGGGTACGAGCAGTACTTC
NA,TRBV28,NA,TRBJ1-4,CASSIETGGTNEKLFF,TGTGCCAGCAGTATCGAGACCGGGGGAACTAATGAAAAACTGTTTTTT
NA,TRBV29-1,NA,TRBJ1-4,CSVVGGLGEKLFF,TGCAGCGTTGTGGGGGGCTTGGGGGAAAAACTGTTTTTT
NA,TRBV6-1,NA,TRBJ1-1,CASSGGYDTEAFF,TGTGCCAGCAGTGGAGGTTACGACACTGAAGCTTTCTTT
NA,TRBV21-1,NA,TRBJ2-3,CASSKQGGDTQYF,TGTGCCAGCAGCAAACAGGGGGGAGATACGCAGTATTTT
TRBD1,TRBV29-1,NA,TRBJ2-3,CSVQQGNRADTQYF,TGCAGCGTCCAACAGGGGAATAGGGCAGATACGCAGTATTTT
NA,TRBV18,NA,TRBJ1-2,CASSPDSTNYGYTF,TGTGCCAGCTCACCCGACAGTACTAACTATGGCTACACCTTC
NA,TRBV30,NA,TRBJ1-2,CAWSSMVKNYGYTF,TGTGCCTGGAGCAGTATGGTTAAAAACTATGGCTACACCTTC
NA,TRBV19,NA,TRBJ1-1,CASSIEGATEAFF,TGTGCCAGTAGTATAGAGGGCGCCACTGAAGCTTTCTTT
NA,TRBV19,NA,TRBJ2-2,CASSIDQDSDTNTGELFF,TGTGCCAGTAGTATAGATCAGGACAGCGACACGAACACCGGGGAGCTGTTTTTT
TRBD2,TRBV7-9,NA,TRBJ2-7,CASSTGTSGGFYEQYF,TGTGCCAGCAGCACCGGGACTAGCGGGGGGTTCTACGAGCAGTACTTC
NA,TRBV6-5,NA,TRBJ1-5,CASSYSGQGSQPQHF,TGTGCCAGCAGTTACTCGGGCCAGGGCTCTCAGCCCCAGCATTTT
NA,TRBV7-2,NA,TRBJ2-1,CASSLRPNEQFF,TGTGCCAGCAGTCTAAGGCCTAATGAGCAGTTCTTC
TRBD2,TRBV30,NA,TRBJ2-7,CAWTSGASYEQYF,TGTGCCTGGACCAGCGGGGCTTCCTACGAGCAGTACTTC
NA,TRBV28,NA,TRBJ1-5,CASSLGQPQHF,TGTGCCAGCAGCCTCGGTCAGCCCCAGCATTTT
TRBD2,TRBV7-2,NA,TRBJ2-4,CASSLVHRGGRDIQYF,TGTGCCAGCAGCTTAGTCCATCGCGGGGGGAGGGACATTCAGTACTTC
NA,TRBV7-9,NA,TRBJ1-1,CASSFGHYYWGAFF,TGTGCCAGCAGCTTCGGACACTATTATTGGGGAGCTTTCTTT
NA,TRBV10-3,NA,TRBJ2-7,CAISQGGQGDYEQYF,TGTGCCATCAGTCAGGGGGGGCAGGGGGACTACGAGCAGTACTTC
NA,TRBV6-5,NA,TRBJ2-2,CASSYRAGELFF,TGTGCCAGCAGTTACCGAGCGGGGGAGCTGTTTTTT
NA,TRBV7-7,NA,TRBJ2-5,CASSLEGYGGETQYF,TGTGCTAGCAGCTTAGAAGGATACGGTGGAGAGACCCAGTACTTC
NA,TRBV2,NA,TRBJ1-3,CASSVQGAGNTIYF,TGTGCCAGCAGCGTACAGGGAGCCGGAAACACCATATATTTT